Listed below are T cell receptor beta chains from one sample, sequenced in a study of vaccination effects on CD4 cells after COVID-19. These TCRs' antigens remain unknown. The table came from immunoSEQ multiplex PCR; TCRdb's copy has only in-frame clones and leaves some out. Found here are under 80,000 clones, approximately 81% of them singletons; the top ten hold 1.5% to 2%. The specimen was CD4+ T cells from PBMCs cultured with HCoV-229E spike peptides, collected before COVID-19 vaccination. The receptor source for this set is a human donor who received a COVID-19 vaccine. The CDR3 runs from the conserved cysteine through the conserved F or W. D genes are given only for firm matches. Size values are once, few and many counts, or a class for expanded clones, and some rows have none.

j_call,v_call,clone_size,d_call,cdr3_aa,cdr3_nt
TRBJ2-2,TRBV7-8,NA,NA,CASSLSLARNPTGELFF,TGTGCCAGCAGCTTAAGCCTGGCTCGGAACCCTACCGGGGAGCTGTTTTTT
TRBJ1-1,TRBV7-2,NA,NA,CASSLARGSEAFF,TGTGCCAGCAGCTTAGCGCGAGGATCTGAAGCTTTCTTT
TRBJ2-5,TRBV15,NA,NA,CATSRDALGTEETQYF,TGTGCCACCAGCAGAGATGCTTTGGGAACCGAAGAGACCCAGTACTTC
TRBJ2-2,TRBV30,NA,NA,CAWARGTGELFF,TGTGCCTGGGCCCGGGGGACCGGGGAGCTGTTTTTT
TRBJ1-1,TRBV7-9,NA,NA,CASSLISTANTEAFF,TGTGCCAGCAGCTTAATTTCGACAGCCAACACTGAAGCTTTCTTT
TRBJ1-2,TRBV6-4,NA,NA,CASSARMGRDGYTF,TGTGCCAGCAGTGCCCGGATGGGGAGGGATGGCTACACCTTC
TRBJ2-3,TRBV6-6,NA,NA,CANSYSGRTGTDTQYF,TGTGCCAACAGTTATTCTGGCCGGACGGGCACAGATACGCAGTATTTT
TRBJ2-3,TRBV5-1,NA,NA,CASSLVGGETDTQYF,TGCGCCAGCAGCTTGGTCGGGGGTGAGACAGATACGCAGTATTTT
TRBJ1-5,TRBV28,NA,NA,CASVLSAKSPQHF,TGTGCCAGCGTCCTGAGCGCCAAATCGCCCCAGCATTTT
TRBJ1-3,TRBV28,NA,NA,CASRGGMSGNTIYF,TGTGCCAGCAGGGGGGGGATGAGTGGAAACACCATATATTTT
TRBJ1-2,TRBV5-1,NA,NA,CASSNPDRLNYGYTF,TGCGCCAGCAGCAACCCGGACCGCCTTAACTATGGCTACACCTTC
TRBJ1-1,TRBV2,once,TRBD1,CASLRTGNTEAFF,TGTGCCAGCCTCCGGACAGGGAACACTGAAGCTTTCTTT
TRBJ2-2,TRBV7-2,NA,NA,CASSLMAGTNTGELFF,TGTGCCAGCAGCCTGATGGCGGGGACGAACACCGGGGAGCTGTTTTTT
TRBJ2-2,TRBV2,NA,TRBD2,CASRVGASGGLNTGELFF,TGTGCCAGCAGAGTGGGGGCTAGCGGGGGCCTGAACACCGGGGAGCTGTTTTTT
TRBJ1-2,TRBV29-1,NA,TRBD1,CSVERDRAGAGYTF,TGCAGCGTTGAAAGGGACAGGGCTGGTGCTGGCTACACCTTC
TRBJ1-2,TRBV24-1,NA,TRBD1,CATSDHRGQTSSNYGYTF,TGTGCCACCAGTGATCACAGGGGGCAAACCTCCAGTAACTATGGCTACACCTTC
TRBJ1-1,TRBV28,NA,NA,CASSSEGFEAFF,TGTGCCAGCAGTTCAGAGGGGTTTGAAGCTTTCTTT
TRBJ1-6,TRBV5-1,few,NA,CASSLDSSYNSPLHF,TGCGCCAGCAGCTTGGACAGCTCCTATAATTCACCCCTCCACTTT
TRBJ1-1,TRBV6-5,NA,NA,CASSYSEGIGTEAFF,TGTGCCAGCAGTTACTCGGAGGGGATCGGCACTGAAGCTTTCTTT
TRBJ2-2,TRBV11-2,few,NA,CASSLSTLTGELFF,TGTGCCAGCAGCCTCTCGACCCTTACCGGGGAGCTGTTTTTT
TRBJ2-5,TRBV19,NA,NA,CASREGGQETQYF,TGTGCCAGTAGGGAGGGCGGCCAAGAGACCCAGTACTTC
TRBJ1-5,TRBV18,few,TRBD1,CASSPVGQGDSPQHF,TGTGCCAGCTCACCAGTTGGGCAGGGGGATAGCCCCCAGCATTTT
TRBJ2-2,TRBV5-1,once,NA,CASSLGPLTGELFF,TGCGCCAGCAGCTTGGGGCCTCTTACCGGGGAGCTGTTTTTT
TRBJ2-2,TRBV15,NA,NA,CATSKPPPVTGELFF,TGTGCCACCAGCAAGCCGCCTCCCGTCACCGGGGAGCTGTTTTTT
TRBJ2-1,TRBV5-1,few,NA,CASSDYRQVASYNEQFF,TGCGCCAGCAGCGATTATCGACAGGTCGCGTCCTACAATGAGCAGTTCTTC
TRBJ2-5,TRBV6-5,NA,NA,CASSYQGLGETQYF,TGTGCCAGCAGTTACCAGGGATTGGGGGAGACCCAGTACTTC
TRBJ1-5,TRBV10-3,NA,NA,CAISATTENQPQHF,TGTGCCATCAGTGCGACCACCGAAAATCAGCCCCAGCATTTT
TRBJ2-2,TRBV7-3,NA,NA,CASSTGTPTGELFF,TGTGCCAGCAGCACTGGGACTCCCACCGGGGAGCTGTTTTTT
TRBJ2-5,TRBV5-1,NA,TRBD2,CASSLVTGGLETQYF,TGCGCCAGCAGCTTGGTAACGGGGGGGCTTGAGACCCAGTACTTC
TRBJ2-1,TRBV6-2/TRBV6-3,NA,TRBD1,CASSFPGTGRWGEQFF,TGTGCCAGCAGTTTTCCCGGGACAGGGCGTTGGGGTGAGCAGTTCTTC
TRBJ1-2,TRBV30,few,TRBD1,CAWRTGNYGYTF,TGTGCCTGGAGGACAGGGAACTATGGCTACACCTTC
TRBJ2-2,TRBV5-8,NA,NA,CASSLGWKTSPGELFF,TGTGCCAGCAGCTTGGGCTGGAAGACTAGTCCCGGGGAGCTGTTTTTT
TRBJ1-2,TRBV6-5,NA,NA,CASRPQGRNYGYTF,TGTGCCAGCAGACCTCAGGGGAGGAACTATGGCTACACCTTC
TRBJ1-4,TRBV3-1/TRBV3-2,NA,NA,CASSPHRTNEKLFF,TGTGCCAGCAGTCCCCACCGGACTAATGAAAAACTGTTTTTT
TRBJ1-5,TRBV2,few,NA,CASSGNSNQPQHF,TGTGCCAGCAGCGGAAATAGCAATCAGCCCCAGCATTTT
TRBJ2-5,TRBV5-4,NA,NA,CASSSRLLETQYF,TGTGCCAGCAGCTCGAGACTATTAGAGACCCAGTACTTC
TRBJ1-2,TRBV5-4,few,TRBD1,CASSISGTDYGYTF,TGTGCCAGCAGCATCTCCGGGACAGACTATGGCTACACCTTC
TRBJ2-3,TRBV2,NA,TRBD2,CASAGTSGLTGTQYF,TGTGCCAGCGCAGGGACTAGCGGCCTCACGGGGACGCAGTATTTT
TRBJ1-6,TRBV7-9,NA,NA,CASKAANSPLHF,TGTGCCAGCAAGGCGGCTAATTCACCCCTCCACTTT
TRBJ1-4,TRBV18,NA,TRBD1,CASSAGGLNNEKLFF,TGTGCCAGCTCAGCAGGGGGCTTAAATAATGAAAAACTGTTTTTT
TRBJ1-5,TRBV30,few,TRBD1,CAWSTGDSGNQPQHF,TGTGCCTGGAGTACGGGGGACAGTGGCAATCAGCCCCAGCATTTT
TRBJ1-1,TRBV7-9,NA,NA,CASTTGANTEAFF,TGTGCCAGCACCACCGGGGCGAACACTGAAGCTTTCTTT
TRBJ1-1,TRBV3-1/TRBV3-2,NA,NA,CASSQDSPGNTEAFF,TGTGCCAGCAGCCAAGACTCTCCGGGAAACACTGAAGCTTTCTTT
TRBJ2-3,TRBV7-3,NA,TRBD1,CASSLGTESTDTQYF,TGTGCCAGCAGCCTCGGGACAGAAAGCACAGATACGCAGTATTTT
TRBJ2-3,TRBV10-2,NA,NA,CASSEYRLSTDTQYF,TGCGCCAGCAGTGAGTACAGACTCAGCACAGATACGCAGTATTTT
TRBJ2-3,TRBV7-3,NA,NA,CASSPLRSTDTQYF,TGTGCCAGCAGCCCTCTCCGGAGCACAGATACGCAGTATTTT
TRBJ1-1,TRBV9,few,NA,CASSVDRNTEAFF,TGTGCCAGCAGCGTAGACCGGAACACTGAAGCTTTCTTT
TRBJ1-3,TRBV4-1,NA,NA,CASRAPGVGNTIYF,TGCGCCAGCCGGGCCCCCGGGGTCGGAAACACCATATATTTT
TRBJ1-3,TRBV5-4,NA,NA,CASSLPGAGGNTIYF,TGTGCCAGCAGCCTACCAGGGGCGGGTGGAAACACCATATATTTT
TRBJ2-5,TRBV3-1/TRBV3-2,NA,TRBD2,CASFGSGGPPTQYF,TGTGCCAGCTTTGGTAGCGGGGGGCCCCCGACCCAGTACTTC